This record concerns one TCR beta chain sequence. The record originates from a study of blood T cell repertoires in COVID-19. Study information: COVID-19 samples, acute and convalescent, were from the United States, Italy and Spain. The analysed material was cDNA or gDNA that came from T cells, B-cell-depleted T cells, or PBMCs.

In the authors' methods: By means of reference gene primer amplification, nucleated cell counts were estimated. Sequenced by immunoSEQ multiplex PCR; TCRdb stores in-frame clones only, minus some. V and J calls and clone size follow that table, whereas D and trimming were derived from the DNA. The sample has some 70,000 clones, about 80% seen once; the top ten hold over 40%. This CDR3 region has 16 residues. Germline assignment: CDR1 MGHRA and CDR2 YSYEKL. J gave up 1 base and V 3 bases, and 5 bases lay outside the gene matches. The sample taken for sequencing was peripheral blood. The source of this sequence is a man aged 80 or over with acute or convalescent COVID-19. The chain joins TRBV4-1 to TRBJ2-5; the match to TRBD2 covers 10 bases. The CDR3 coding sequence is TGCGCCAGCAGCCAGGGGGGACTAGCGTTCCAAGAGACCCAGTACTTC. Amino acids: CASSQGGLAFQETQYF.